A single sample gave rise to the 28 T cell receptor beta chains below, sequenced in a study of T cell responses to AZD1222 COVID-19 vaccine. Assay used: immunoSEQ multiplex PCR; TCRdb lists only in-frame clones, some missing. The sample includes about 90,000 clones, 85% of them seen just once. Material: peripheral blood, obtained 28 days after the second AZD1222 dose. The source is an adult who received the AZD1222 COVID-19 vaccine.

CDR3 protein: CASGRGVELSGGYTF. In DNA form, the CDR3 reads TGTGCCAGCGGCCGAGGGGTGGAGCTATCTGGTGGCTACACCTTC. The chain recombines TRBV6-5 with TRBJ1-2, with a weak D call TRBD1 (5 bases). The CDR3 has 15 amino acids. V dropped 8 bases and J dropped 7 bases, with 23 bases sitting between them. Germline V CDR1 and CDR2: MNHEY, SVGAGI.

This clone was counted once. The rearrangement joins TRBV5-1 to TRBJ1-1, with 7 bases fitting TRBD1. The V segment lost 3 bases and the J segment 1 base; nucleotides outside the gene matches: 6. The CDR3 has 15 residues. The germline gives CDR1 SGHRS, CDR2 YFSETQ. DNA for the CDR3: TGCGCCAGCAGCTCGTTCGGGACAGCGAACACTGAAGCTTTCTTT. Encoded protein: CASSSFGTANTEAFF. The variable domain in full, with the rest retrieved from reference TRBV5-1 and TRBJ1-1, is KAGVTQTPRYLIKTRGQQVTLSCSPISGHRSVSWYQQTPGQGLQFLFEYFSETQRNKGNFPGRFSGRQFSNSRSEMNVSTLELGDSALYLCASSSFGTANTEAFFGQGTRLTVV.

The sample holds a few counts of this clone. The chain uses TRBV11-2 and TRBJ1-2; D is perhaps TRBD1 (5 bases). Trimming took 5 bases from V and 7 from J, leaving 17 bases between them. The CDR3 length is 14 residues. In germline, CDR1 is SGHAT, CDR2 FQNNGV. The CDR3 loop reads CASSPSGLGGGYTF. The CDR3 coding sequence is TGTGCCAGCAGCCCGTCCGGACTCGGGGGTGGCTACACCTTC.

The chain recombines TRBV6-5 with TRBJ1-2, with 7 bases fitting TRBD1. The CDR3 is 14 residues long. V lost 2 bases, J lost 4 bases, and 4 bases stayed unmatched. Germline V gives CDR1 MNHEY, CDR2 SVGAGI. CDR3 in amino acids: CASSYGGQPYGYTF. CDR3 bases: TGTGCCAGCAGTTACGGGGGACAGCCCTATGGCTACACCTTC.

CDR3 amino acids: CASSLVLAVKKNNEQFF. The DNA of the CDR3 is TGTGCCAGCAGCTTGGTACTAGCGGTGAAGAAAAACAATGAGCAGTTCTTC. The chain carries TRBV5-6 and TRBJ2-1, with 8 positions matching TRBD2. Germline trimming cut 0 bases from V and 5 bases from J; bases unmatched to any gene: 10. CDR1 is SGHDT and CDR2 is YYEEEE in the germline V gene. The CDR3 extends over 17 amino acids.

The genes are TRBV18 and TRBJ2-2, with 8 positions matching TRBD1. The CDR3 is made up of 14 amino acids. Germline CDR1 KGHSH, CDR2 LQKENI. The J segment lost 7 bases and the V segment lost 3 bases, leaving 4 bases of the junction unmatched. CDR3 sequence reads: CASSPGQGIGELFF. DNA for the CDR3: TGTGCCAGCTCACCCGGACAGGGTATCGGGGAGCTGTTTTTT.

Here the CDR3 reads CASRTSTDTQYF. For the CDR3, the DNA is TGCGCCAGCAGAACTAGCACAGATACGCAGTATTTT. The chain links TRBV5-1 to TRBJ2-3, with D unresolved. V was clipped by 5 bases and J by 0 bases, with 4 bases between them. The CDR3 extends over 12 amino acids. The germline CDR1 and CDR2 sequences are SGHRS and YFSETQ.

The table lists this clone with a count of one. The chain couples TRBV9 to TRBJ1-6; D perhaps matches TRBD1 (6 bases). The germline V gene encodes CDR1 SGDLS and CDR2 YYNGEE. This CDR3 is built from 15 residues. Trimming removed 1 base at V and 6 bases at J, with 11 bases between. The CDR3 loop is CASSVTGGTNSPLHF. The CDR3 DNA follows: TGTGCCAGCAGCGTAACGGGGGGCACTAATTCACCCCTCCACTTT. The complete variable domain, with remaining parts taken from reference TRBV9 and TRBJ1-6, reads DSGVTQTPKHLITATGQRVTLRCSPRSGDLSVYWYQQSLDQGLQFLIQYYNGEERAKGNILERFSAQQFPDLHSELNLSSLELGDSALYFCASSVTGGTNSPLHFGNGTRLTVT.

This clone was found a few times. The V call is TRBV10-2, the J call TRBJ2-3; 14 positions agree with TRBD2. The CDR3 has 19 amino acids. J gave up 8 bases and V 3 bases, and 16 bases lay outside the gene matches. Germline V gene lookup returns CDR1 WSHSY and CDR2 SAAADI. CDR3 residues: CASSDLVAGTSGSLATQYF. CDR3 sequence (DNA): TGCGCCAGCAGTGATTTGGTCGCCGGGACTAGCGGGAGCTTGGCTACGCAGTATTTT.

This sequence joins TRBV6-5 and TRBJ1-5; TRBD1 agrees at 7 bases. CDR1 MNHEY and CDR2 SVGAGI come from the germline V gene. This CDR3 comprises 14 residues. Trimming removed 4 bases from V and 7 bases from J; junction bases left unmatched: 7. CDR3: CASSSTGESQPQHF. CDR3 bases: TGTGCCAGCAGTTCTACAGGGGAGAGCCAGCCCCAGCATTTT.

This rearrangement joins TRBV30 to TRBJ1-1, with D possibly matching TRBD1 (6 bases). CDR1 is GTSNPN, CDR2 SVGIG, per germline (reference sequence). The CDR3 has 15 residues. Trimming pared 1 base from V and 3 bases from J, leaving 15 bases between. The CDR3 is CAWSDPGRTDTEAFF. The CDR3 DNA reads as TGTGCCTGGAGTGATCCGGGGAGGACAGACACTGAAGCTTTCTTT.

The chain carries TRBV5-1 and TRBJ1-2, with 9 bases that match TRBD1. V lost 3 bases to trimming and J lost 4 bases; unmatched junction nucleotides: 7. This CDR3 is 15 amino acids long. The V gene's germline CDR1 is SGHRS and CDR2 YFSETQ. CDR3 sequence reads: CASSSSGQGPYGYTF. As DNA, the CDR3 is TGCGCCAGCAGCTCCTCGGGACAGGGACCCTATGGCTACACCTTC.

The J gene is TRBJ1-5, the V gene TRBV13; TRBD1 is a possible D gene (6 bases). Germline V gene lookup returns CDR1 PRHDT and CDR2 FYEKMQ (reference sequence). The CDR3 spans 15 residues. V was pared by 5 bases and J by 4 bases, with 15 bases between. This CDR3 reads CASSLGRGRNQPQHF. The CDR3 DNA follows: TGTGCCAGCAGCCTCGGACGGGGGCGTAATCAGCCCCAGCATTTT. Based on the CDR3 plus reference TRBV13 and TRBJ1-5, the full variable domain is AAGVIQSPRHLIKEKRETATLKCYPIPRHDTVYWYQQGPGQDPQFLISFYEKMQSDKGSIPDRFSAQQFSDYHSELNMSSLELGDSALYFCASSLGRGRNQPQHFGDGTRLSIL.

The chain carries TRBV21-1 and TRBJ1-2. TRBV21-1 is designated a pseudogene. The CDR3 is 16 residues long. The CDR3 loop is CASSNREETANYGYTF. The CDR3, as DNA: TGTGCCAGCAGCAACCGGGAGGAAACAGCTAACTATGGCTACACCTTC.

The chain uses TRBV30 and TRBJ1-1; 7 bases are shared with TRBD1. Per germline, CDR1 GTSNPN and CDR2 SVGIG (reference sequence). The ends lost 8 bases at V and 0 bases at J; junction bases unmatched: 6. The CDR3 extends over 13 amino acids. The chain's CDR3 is CAVRGLVNTEAFF. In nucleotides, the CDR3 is TGTGCCGTTAGGGGGCTCGTGAACACTGAAGCTTTCTTT.

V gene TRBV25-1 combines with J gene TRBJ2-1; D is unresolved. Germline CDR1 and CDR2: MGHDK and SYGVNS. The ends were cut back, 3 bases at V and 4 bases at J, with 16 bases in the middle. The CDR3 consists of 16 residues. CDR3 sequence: CASSDAVAGLYNEQFF. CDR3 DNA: TGTGCCAGCAGTGACGCGGTCGCTGGGCTTTACAATGAGCAGTTCTTC.

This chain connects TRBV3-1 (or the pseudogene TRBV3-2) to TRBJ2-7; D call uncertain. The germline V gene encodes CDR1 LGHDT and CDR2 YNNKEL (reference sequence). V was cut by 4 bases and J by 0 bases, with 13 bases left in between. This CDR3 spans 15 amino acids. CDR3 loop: CASSPGSERSYEQYF. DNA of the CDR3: TGTGCCAGCAGCCCAGGATCCGAACGCTCCTACGAGCAGTACTTC.

CDR3 amino acids: CASSLNPRDGYTF. Written as DNA, the CDR3 is TGCGCCAGCAGCTTGAATCCTCGGGATGGCTACACCTTC. The rearrangement uses TRBV5-1 and TRBJ1-2, with D hard to call. This CDR3 contains 13 residues. The V gene's germline CDR1 is SGHRS and CDR2 YFSETQ. V was pared by 1 base and J by 6 bases, with 10 bases between.

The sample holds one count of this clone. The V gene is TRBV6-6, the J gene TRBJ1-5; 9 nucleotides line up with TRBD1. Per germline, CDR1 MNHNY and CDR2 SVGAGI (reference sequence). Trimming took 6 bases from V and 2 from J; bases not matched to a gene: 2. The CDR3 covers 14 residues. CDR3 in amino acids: CASSTGGGNQPQHF. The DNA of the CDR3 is TGTGCCAGCAGCACAGGGGGCGGCAATCAGCCCCAGCATTTT.

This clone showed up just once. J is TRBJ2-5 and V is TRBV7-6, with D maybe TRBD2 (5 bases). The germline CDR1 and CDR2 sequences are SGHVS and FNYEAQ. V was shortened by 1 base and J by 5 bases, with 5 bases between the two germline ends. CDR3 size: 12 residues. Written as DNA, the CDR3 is TGTGCCAGCAGCTTAGGGGAGGAGACCCAGTACTTC. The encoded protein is CASSLGEETQYF.

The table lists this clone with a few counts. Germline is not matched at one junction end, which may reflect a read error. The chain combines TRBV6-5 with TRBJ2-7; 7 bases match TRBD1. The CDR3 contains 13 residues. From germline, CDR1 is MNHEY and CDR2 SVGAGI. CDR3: CASGYRGNYEQYF. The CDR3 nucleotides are TGTGCCAGCGGTTACAGGGGAAACTACGAGCAGTACTTC.

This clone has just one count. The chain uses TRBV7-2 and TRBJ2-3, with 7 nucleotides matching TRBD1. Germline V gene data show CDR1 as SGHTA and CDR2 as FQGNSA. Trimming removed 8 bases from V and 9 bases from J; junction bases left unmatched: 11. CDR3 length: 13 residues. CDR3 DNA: TGTGCCAGCGCTACAAGGGGGCCGCAAACGCAGTATTTT. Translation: CASATRGPQTQYF.

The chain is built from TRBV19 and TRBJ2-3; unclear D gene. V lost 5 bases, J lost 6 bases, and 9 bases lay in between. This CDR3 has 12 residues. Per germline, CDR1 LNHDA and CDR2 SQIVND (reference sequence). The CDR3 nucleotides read TGTGCCAGTAGTGATCTCGGCGATACGCAGTATTTT. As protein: CASSDLGDTQYF. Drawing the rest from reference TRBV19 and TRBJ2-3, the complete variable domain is DGGITQSPKYLFRKEGQNVTLSCEQNLNHDAMYWYRQDPGQGLRLIYYSQIVNDFQKGDIAEGYSVSREKKESFPLTVTSAQKNPTAFYLCASSDLGDTQYFGPGTRLTVL.

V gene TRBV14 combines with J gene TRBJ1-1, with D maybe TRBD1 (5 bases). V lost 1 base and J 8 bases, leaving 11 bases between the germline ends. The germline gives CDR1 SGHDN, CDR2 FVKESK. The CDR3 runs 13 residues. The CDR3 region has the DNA TGTGCCAGCAGCCAAGTAGTGGCAGGGGAAGCTTTCTTT. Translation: CASSQVVAGEAFF.

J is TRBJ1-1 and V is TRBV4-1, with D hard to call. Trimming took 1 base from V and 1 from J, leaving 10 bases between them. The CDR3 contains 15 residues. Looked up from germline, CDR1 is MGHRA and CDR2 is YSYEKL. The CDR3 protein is CASSQGFAPNTEAFF. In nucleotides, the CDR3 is TGCGCCAGCAGCCAAGGCTTCGCGCCGAACACTGAAGCTTTCTTT.

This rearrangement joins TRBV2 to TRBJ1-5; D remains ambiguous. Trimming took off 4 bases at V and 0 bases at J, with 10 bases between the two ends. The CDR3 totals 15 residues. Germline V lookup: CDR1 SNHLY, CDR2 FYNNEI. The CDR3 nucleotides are TGTGCCAGCAGTGTCTCGCGTTATAGCAATCAGCCCCAGCATTTT. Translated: CASSVSRYSNQPQHF.

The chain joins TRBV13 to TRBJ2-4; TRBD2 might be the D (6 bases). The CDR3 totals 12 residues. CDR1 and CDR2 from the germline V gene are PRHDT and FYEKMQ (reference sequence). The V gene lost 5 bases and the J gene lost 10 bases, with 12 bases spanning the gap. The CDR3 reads CASSLLRGIQYF. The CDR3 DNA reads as TGTGCCAGCAGCCTGCTACGGGGGATTCAGTACTTC.

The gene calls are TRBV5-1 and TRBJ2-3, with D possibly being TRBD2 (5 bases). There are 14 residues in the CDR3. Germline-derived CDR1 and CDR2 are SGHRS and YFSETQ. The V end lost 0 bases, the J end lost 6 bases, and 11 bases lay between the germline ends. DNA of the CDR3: TGCGCCAGCAGCTTGGGACCGGAGGCGGATACGCAGTATTTT. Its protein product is CASSLGPEADTQYF.